The following is a T cell receptor (beta chain) sequence with its context. Antigen: not known. This entry comes from a study of shared clonotypes between healthy human individuals. About the study: Donors, aged 18 to 49, were a couple of women and a few men. Overall study findings and caveats: About 5% of naive CD4 clonotypes were common to four donors. The study sampled only blood, and tissue repertoires likely differ.

Original processing notes: Filtering differed, since immunoSEQ gave only junction sequences and no quality scores. Produced via immunoSEQ multiplex PCR; TCRdb's table is partial and in-frame only. V and J calls and clone size follow that table, whereas D and trimming were derived from the DNA. The repertoire has 760,000 or so clones, 90% to 97% of them found once; the top ten carry approximately 0.2%. In the naive CD8 group, cells lacked CD45RO and were positively selected for CCR7, so terminally differentiated effector memory CD45RA+ cells were left out. The V and J ends lost 4 bases and 5 bases, in that order; junction bases with no gene match: 11. The CDR3 is made up of 16 amino acids. CDR1 SGHRS and CDR2 YFSETQ come from the germline V gene.

The rearrangement joins TRBV5-1 to TRBJ2-5; TRBD1 aligns across 10 bases. The source material was naive CD8+ T cells sorted from blood. This TCR was recovered from a man aged 30 to 39 in good health. CDR3 in DNA: TGCGCCAGCAGCCCGGAGGGGACAGGGGATCCGGAGACCCAGTACTTC. As protein: CASSPEGTGDPETQYF.